The clone carrying this TCR beta chain was seen at least ten times. Its specificity is not known. Germline V gene sequence: CDR1 SGHAT, CDR2 FQNNGV. V was trimmed by 7 bases and J by 4 bases, leaving 15 bases between them. The CDR3 loop spans 14 amino acids. The sample comes from a study of early T cells in non-severe SARS-CoV-2 infection. Study-wide context: Sequencing input comprised bulk RNA from unsorted whole blood; chain pairing was not available. Whole-study findings and limits: Missing private and CD4 specificities, VDJdb matching favored anti-spike CD8 responses.

Unique molecular identifiers were affixed to single, distinct cDNA molecules. Each CDR3 protein gets one entry after TCRdb re-called the 5' RACE reads with MiXCR. The table records 30,000 to 45,000 distinct CDR3 sequences, roughly 5.9% of them present only once. The genes are TRBV11-2 and TRBJ2-3; no clear D. Material for sequencing was whole blood. This TCR derives from an adult who was a healthcare worker with PCR-confirmed SARS-CoV-2 infection or an uninfected control (not recorded which). The CDR3 is CASTITTGADTQYF. The CDR3 DNA reads as TGTGCCAGCACCATAACCACCGGAGCAGATACGCAGTATTTT. Using reference TRBV11-2 and TRBJ2-3 for the parts outside the CDR3, the full variable domain is EAGVAQSPRYKIIEKRQSVAFWCNPISGHATLYWYQQILGQGPKLLIQFQNNGVVDDSQLPKDRFSAERLKGVDSTLKIQPAKLEDSAVYLCASTITTGADTQYFGPGTRLTVL.